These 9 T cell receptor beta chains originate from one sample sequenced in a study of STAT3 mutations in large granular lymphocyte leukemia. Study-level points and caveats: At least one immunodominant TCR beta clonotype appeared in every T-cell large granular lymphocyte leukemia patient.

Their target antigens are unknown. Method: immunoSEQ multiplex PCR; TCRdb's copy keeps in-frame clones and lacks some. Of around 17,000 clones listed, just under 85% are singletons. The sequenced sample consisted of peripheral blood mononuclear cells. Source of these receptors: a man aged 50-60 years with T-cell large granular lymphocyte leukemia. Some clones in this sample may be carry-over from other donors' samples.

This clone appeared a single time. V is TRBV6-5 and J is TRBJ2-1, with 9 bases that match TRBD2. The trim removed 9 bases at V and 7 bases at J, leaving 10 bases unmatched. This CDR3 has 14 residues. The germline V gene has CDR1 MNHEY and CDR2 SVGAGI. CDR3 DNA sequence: TGTGCCAGTTTAGCGGGAGCCGGCATTAATGAGCAGTTCTTC. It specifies CASLAGAGINEQFF.

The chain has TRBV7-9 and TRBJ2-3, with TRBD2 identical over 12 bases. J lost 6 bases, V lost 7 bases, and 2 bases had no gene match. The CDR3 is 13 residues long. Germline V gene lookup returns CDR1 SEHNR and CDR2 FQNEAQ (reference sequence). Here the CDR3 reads CASKGLAGDTQYF. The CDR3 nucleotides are TGTGCCAGCAAAGGACTAGCGGGGGATACGCAGTATTTT.

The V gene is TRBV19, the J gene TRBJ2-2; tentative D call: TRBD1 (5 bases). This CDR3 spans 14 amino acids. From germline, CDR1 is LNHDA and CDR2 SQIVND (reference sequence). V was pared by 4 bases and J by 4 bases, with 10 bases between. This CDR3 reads CASSTRAGTGELFF. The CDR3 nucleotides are TGTGCCAGTAGTACCAGGGCAGGCACCGGGGAGCTGTTTTTT.

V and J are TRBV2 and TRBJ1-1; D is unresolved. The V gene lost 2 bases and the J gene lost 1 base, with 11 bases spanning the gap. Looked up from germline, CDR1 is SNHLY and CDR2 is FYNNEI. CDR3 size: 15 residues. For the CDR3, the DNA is TGTGCCAGCAGTGAATTGGTCGCGGGGAACACTGAAGCTTTCTTT. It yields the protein CASSELVAGNTEAFF.

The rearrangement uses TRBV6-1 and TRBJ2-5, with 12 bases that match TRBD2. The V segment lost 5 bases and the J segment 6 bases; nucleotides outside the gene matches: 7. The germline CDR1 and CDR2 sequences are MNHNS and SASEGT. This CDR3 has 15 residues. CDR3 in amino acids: CASSLAGGPRQTQYF. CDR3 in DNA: TGTGCCAGCAGTCTAGCGGGAGGGCCTCGGCAGACCCAGTACTTC.

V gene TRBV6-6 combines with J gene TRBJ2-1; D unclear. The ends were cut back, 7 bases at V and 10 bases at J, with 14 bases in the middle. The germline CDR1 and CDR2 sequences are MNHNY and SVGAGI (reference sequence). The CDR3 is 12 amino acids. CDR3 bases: TGTGCCAGCACCACGTCGGCTGTCGAGCAGTTCTTC. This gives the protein CASTTSAVEQFF.

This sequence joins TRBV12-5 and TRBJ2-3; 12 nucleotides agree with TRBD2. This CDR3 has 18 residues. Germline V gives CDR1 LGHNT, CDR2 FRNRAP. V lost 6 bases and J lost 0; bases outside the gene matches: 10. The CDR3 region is CASGAGLAGRTSTDTQYF. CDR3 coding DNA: TGTGCTAGTGGAGCCGGACTAGCGGGGAGAACTAGCACAGATACGCAGTATTTT.

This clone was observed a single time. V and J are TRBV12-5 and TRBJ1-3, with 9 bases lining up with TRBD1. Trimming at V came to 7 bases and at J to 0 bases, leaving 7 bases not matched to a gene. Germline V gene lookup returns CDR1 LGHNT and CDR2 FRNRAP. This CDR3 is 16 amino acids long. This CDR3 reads CASVGTGLYSGNTIYF. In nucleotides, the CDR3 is TGTGCTAGTGTCGGGACAGGGCTATACTCTGGAAACACCATATATTTT.

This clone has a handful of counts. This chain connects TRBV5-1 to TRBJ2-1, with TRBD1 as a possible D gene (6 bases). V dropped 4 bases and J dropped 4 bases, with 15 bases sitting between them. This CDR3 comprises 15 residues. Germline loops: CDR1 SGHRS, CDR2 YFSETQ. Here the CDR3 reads CASSITGTSYNEQFF. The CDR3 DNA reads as TGCGCCAGCAGCATTACCGGGACATCTTACAATGAGCAGTTCTTC.